The clone carrying this T cell receptor beta chain was seen a few times. The antigen is undetermined. These data originate in a study of T cell repertoires in cytomegalovirus infection. As for the study in general: Indications of both CMV infection and matching HLA type were provided by public TCR beta signatures. Whole-study results and caveats: CMV carriers with the relevant HLA were identified by cumulative public TCR beta family frequency.

CDR1 is MNHNY and CDR2 is SVGAGI in the germline V gene (reference sequence). The J segment lost 4 bases and the V segment lost 5 bases, leaving 6 bases of the junction unmatched. The CDR3 extends over 15 amino acids. TCRdb analysed the reads with MiXCR anew, one entry per CDR3 protein. Of 450,000 to 600,000 distinct CDR3 sequences listed, 30% to 35% were seen once; the top ten hold about a sixth. This sequence joins TRBV6-6 and TRBJ2-1; TRBD2 matches 9 bases. The sequences come from cultured PBMCs, collected from culture after CMV antigen stimulation. The clonotype was recovered from a human donor in good health (CMV status not recorded). Some clones in this sample may be carry-over from other donors' samples. CDR3 amino acids: CASSSGGMSYNEQFF. In DNA, the CDR3 is TGTGCCAGCAGTAGCGGGGGGATGTCTTACAATGAGCAGTTCTTC.